The 13 T cell receptor beta chains in this list originate from one sample, sequenced in a study of cytomegalovirus exposure and HLA in healthy donors. In the PCR, 60 Vbeta and 13 Jbeta primers were used. TCRdb's copy holds only in-frame clones and misses some; the assay was immunoSEQ multiplex PCR. This table lists tens of thousands of clones. Sequencing was done on a sample of PBMCs. The source of these receptors is a man in his thirties or forties in good health and CMV-seropositive.

The V call is TRBV9, the J call TRBJ2-1; TRBD2 matches 10 bases. The junction had 2 bases not matched to a gene; V was cut back by 0 bases and J by 5 bases. Germline-derived CDR1 and CDR2 are SGDLS and YYNGEE. The CDR3 covers 15 residues. This chain's CDR3 is CASSVASGGDNEQFF. CDR3 DNA: TGTGCCAGCAGCGTAGCCAGCGGGGGGGACAATGAGCAGTTCTTC.

Concerning this clone: A read error may produce the germline difference seen at one junction end. Other nucleotide sequences in the sample specify the same CDR3. V usage is TRBV7-7 and J usage is TRBJ2-1; D is perhaps TRBD2 (6 bases). The CDR3 length is 17 residues. Germline CDR1 and CDR2: SSHAT and FNYEAQ (reference sequence). CDR3 residues: CASSLEGGSGRYNEQFF. The CDR3 bases are TGTGCTAGCAGCTTAGAAGGTGGTAGCGGACGCTACAATGAGCAGTTCTTC.

V usage is TRBV5-1 and J usage is TRBJ2-7; 8 nucleotides agree with TRBD1. J lost 2 bases, V lost 5 bases, and 3 bases had no gene match. CDR1 is SGHRS, CDR2 YFSETQ, per germline. The CDR3 length is 13 residues. In DNA form, the CDR3 reads TGCGCCAGCAGGGGACAGGAGGCCTACGAGCAGTACTTC. Protein: CASRGQEAYEQYF.

The chain is built from TRBV29-1 and TRBJ2-1, with 12 positions matching TRBD2. From germline, CDR1 is SQVTM and CDR2 ANQGSEA. CDR3 length: 18 amino acids. J gave up 5 bases and V 7 bases, and 18 bases lay outside the gene matches. The CDR3: CSAGGLAGGVMGNNEQFF. The CDR3 DNA reads TGCAGCGCTGGGGGTCTAGCGGGAGGGGTAATGGGAAACAATGAGCAGTTCTTC.

The chain employs TRBV7-6 and TRBJ1-4; 8 bases are a match to TRBD1. Germline loops: CDR1 SGHVS, CDR2 FNYEAQ. The J segment lost 5 bases and the V segment lost 5 bases, leaving 7 bases of the junction unmatched. This CDR3 is built from 15 residues. CDR3 loop: CASSRFGDRNEKLFF. In DNA form, the CDR3 reads TGTGCCAGCAGCCGATTTGGGGACAGGAATGAAAAACTGTTTTTT.

This chain uses TRBV13 with TRBJ2-5, with D possibly TRBD2 on 6 matching bases. The V gene's germline CDR1 is PRHDT and CDR2 FYEKMQ (reference sequence). The CDR3 sequence is 14 residues long. V was pared by 1 base and J by 3 bases, with 9 bases between. CDR3 nucleotides: TGTGCCAGCAGCTTAGAAAGGAGGGAAGAGACCCAGTACTTC. It codes for CASSLERREETQYF.

This CDR3 is CASSPWRDLNSPLHF. The DNA of the CDR3 is TGCGCCAGCAGCCCCTGGAGGGATCTTAATTCACCCCTCCACTTT. The rearrangement uses TRBV4-1 and TRBJ1-6; no clear D gene. Trimming took 4 bases from V and 6 from J, leaving 13 bases between them. The CDR3 extends over 15 amino acids. Germline V gene data show CDR1 as MGHRA and CDR2 as YSYEKL.

The genes are TRBV29-1 and TRBJ2-5; TRBD1 might be the D (5 bases). Per germline, CDR1 SQVTM and CDR2 ANQGSEA. CDR3 length: 14 residues. The V end lost 4 bases, the J end lost 3 bases, and 15 bases lay between the germline ends. The chain's CDR3 is CSVGAGYVKETQYF. The CDR3 coding sequence is TGCAGCGTTGGGGCAGGGTACGTTAAAGAGACCCAGTACTTC.

V and J are TRBV30 and TRBJ2-1; 11 bases agree with TRBD2. The CDR3 consists of 15 residues. Trimming removed 3 bases from V and 4 bases from J; junction bases left unmatched: 5. Per germline, CDR1 GTSNPN and CDR2 SVGIG (reference sequence). CDR3 sequence reads: CAWSAGLAVYNEQFF. The CDR3, as DNA: TGTGCCTGGAGCGCGGGACTAGCGGTTTACAATGAGCAGTTCTTC.

The chain couples TRBV7-9 to TRBJ2-1, with D hard to call. There are 14 residues in the CDR3. Trimming removed 3 bases at V and 3 bases at J, with 9 bases between. From germline, CDR1 is SEHNR and CDR2 FQNEAQ (reference sequence). The chain's CDR3 is CASSFRGVYNEQFF. The CDR3 nucleotides read TGTGCCAGCAGCTTTAGAGGAGTCTACAATGAGCAGTTCTTC. Full variable domain (remainder filled in from reference TRBV7-9 and TRBJ2-1): DTGVSQNPRHKITKRGQNVTFRCDPISEHNRLYWYRQTLGQGPEFLTYFQNEAQLEKSRLLSDRFSAERPKGSFSTLEIQRTEQGDSAMYLCASSFRGVYNEQFFGPGTRLTVL.

The CDR3 reads CASTSLEGHEQYF. Here the CDR3 DNA reads TGCGCCAGCACCTCCCTTGAGGGTCACGAGCAGTACTTC. The rearrangement joins TRBV5-1 to TRBJ2-7, with D perhaps TRBD2 (5 bases). Trimming took 6 bases from V and 5 from J, leaving 15 bases between them. Germline assignment: CDR1 SGHRS and CDR2 YFSETQ. This CDR3 comprises 13 residues.

As DNA, the CDR3 is TGTGCCAGCAGCATCGGGGCGGGGGTGTACAATGAGCAGTTCTTC. Translation gives CASSIGAGVYNEQFF. The rearrangement links TRBV27 to TRBJ2-1, with 7 bases matching TRBD2. The junction had 9 bases not matched to a gene; V was cut back by 6 bases and J by 4 bases. The CDR3 spans 15 residues. The germline V gene encodes CDR1 MNHEY and CDR2 SMNVEV (reference sequence).

The J gene is TRBJ2-5, the V gene TRBV4-1; possible D gene TRBD1, 6 bases. V was clipped by 0 bases and J by 5 bases, with 10 bases between them. Germline assignment: CDR1 MGHRA and CDR2 YSYEKL. The CDR3 has 14 amino acids. CDR3 bases: TGCGCCAGCAGCCAAGAACAGGGTGGGGAGACCCAGTACTTC. It codes for CASSQEQGGETQYF.